The source of this T cell receptor (beta chain) is a study of blood T cells in healthy people across ages. A second PCR, run for about 7 to 11 cycles, used a sample-barcoded 5' primer plus a J-beta primer mix. Each CDR3 protein is one row after TCRdb ran MiXCR on the 5' RACE reads. The sample has around 1,000,000 distinct CDR3 sequences; approximately 25% are singletons. Germline CDR1 and CDR2: ENHRY and SYGVKD. V lost 0 bases and J lost 0, with 21 bases in between. The CDR3 spans 20 residues. Another study also made use of these data, one on T cells of mothers and their children. Turning to that study: Material was donated by three healthy Caucasian mothers and their six children.

This chain uses TRBV10-3 with TRBJ1-3; no definite D call. This TCR derives from a girl aged 2 to 10 in good health. The sample taken for sequencing was blood. CDR3 sequence: CAISESISRTTLRSGNTIYF. As DNA, the CDR3 is TGTGCCATCAGTGAGTCGATTTCCCGGACGACCCTTCGCTCTGGAAACACCATATATTTT.